This is a list of T cell receptor beta chains from one sample in a study of blood T cell repertoires in COVID-19. The table came from immunoSEQ multiplex PCR; TCRdb's copy has only in-frame clones and leaves some out. The data hold 25,000 to 35,000 clones, with over 90% observed a single time. The sample comprised peripheral blood. The receptors come from a human donor in a cohort sampled during active COVID-19. Both conserved end residues are part of each CDR3. The order of the fields is J gene, V gene, D gene, clone size, CDR3 protein, CDR3 DNA. A D gene is named only where the DNA matches it firmly. The size entry is marked missing in some rows and otherwise reads once, few, many or a size class.

>TRBJ2-1|TRBV24-1|TRBD2|.
CATSDLAGGSYNEQFF
TGTGCCACCAGTGATCTAGCGGGAGGATCTTACAATGAGCAGTTCTTC
>TRBJ1-1|TRBV11-2|.|.
CASRGVTEAFF
TGTGCCAGCAGGGGAGTGACTGAAGCTTTCTTT
>TRBJ1-6|TRBV28|TRBD1|few
CASSPPGQELSSYNSPLHF
TGTGCCAGCAGTCCGCCCGGACAGGAACTAAGCTCCTATAATTCACCCCTCCACTTT
>TRBJ1-1|TRBV12-3/TRBV12-4|.|.
CASSLPPVAFF
TGTGCCAGCAGTCTCCCACCGGTAGCTTTCTTT
>TRBJ2-3|TRBV6-5|.|.
CASQPGEYTDTQYF
TGTGCCAGCCAACCAGGGGAATACACAGATACGCAGTATTTT
>TRBJ2-7|TRBV5-1|.|.
CASSLSLTHYEQYF
TGCGCCAGCAGCTTGAGCTTGACACACTACGAGCAGTACTTC
>TRBJ2-7|TRBV11-3|.|once
CASSPTGMSDEQYF
TGTGCCAGCAGCCCCACCGGGATGAGCGACGAGCAGTACTTC
>TRBJ1-2|TRBV28|.|.
CASSPPQGNGYTF
TGTGCCAGCAGTCCCCCTCAGGGAAATGGCTACACCTTC
>TRBJ1-1|TRBV28|.|.
CASTPGVYTEAFF
TGTGCCAGCACTCCGGGGGTTTACACTGAAGCTTTCTTT
>TRBJ2-7|TRBV7-9|TRBD1|once
CASIPLISRDRGSYEQYF
TGTGCCAGCATCCCGCTCATTAGTAGGGACAGGGGCTCTTACGAGCAGTACTTC
>TRBJ1-1|TRBV21-1|.|.
CAITGPEAFF
TGTGCCATTACAGGGCCTGAAGCTTTCTTT
>TRBJ2-2|TRBV19|TRBD2|.
CASEWREITGELFF
TGTGCCAGTGAGTGGCGGGAGATCACCGGGGAGCTGTTTTTT
>TRBJ2-3|TRBV3-1/TRBV3-2|TRBD1|.
CASSHSTGYGTDTQYF
TGTGCCAGCAGCCACTCGACAGGGTATGGCACAGATACGCAGTATTTT
>TRBJ2-7|TRBV5-6|.|.
CASSYRYEQYF
TGTGCCAGCAGCTACAGATACGAGCAGTACTTC
>TRBJ2-7|TRBV7-2|.|.
CASSLELLQEQYF
TGTGCCAGCAGCTTGGAACTCCTACAGGAGCAGTACTTC
>TRBJ2-1|TRBV19|.|.
CASSIGSSYNEQFF
TGTGCCAGTAGTATAGGGAGCTCCTACAATGAGCAGTTCTTC
>TRBJ2-5|TRBV5-4|.|.
CASSNWDSRSETQYF
TGTGCCAGCAGCAACTGGGACTCGAGATCGGAGACCCAGTACTTC
>TRBJ1-3|TRBV4-3|TRBD1|medium-sized
CASSQTDRAVGGTIYF
TGCGCCAGCAGCCAAACGGACAGGGCTGTGGGGGGCACCATATATTTT
>TRBJ2-7|TRBV7-3|.|.
CASSRPDRPHEQYF
TGTGCCAGCAGCAGACCCGACAGGCCCCACGAGCAGTACTTC
>TRBJ1-3|TRBV2|.|.
CASRGDTSGNTIYF
TGTGCCAGCAGGGGGGACACCTCTGGAAACACCATATATTTT
>TRBJ2-5|TRBV7-6|TRBD2|once
CASSSPGLAGRETQYF
TGTGCCAGCAGCTCCCCGGGACTAGCGGGACGGGAGACCCAGTACTTC
>TRBJ2-1|TRBV7-3|TRBD2|.
CASSLGLAGSSYNEQFF
TGTGCCAGCAGCTTAGGGCTAGCGGGGAGCTCCTACAATGAGCAGTTCTTC
>TRBJ1-1|TRBV6-5|.|.
CASRETGRAEAFF
TGTGCCAGCAGAGAGACGGGCAGGGCTGAAGCTTTCTTT
>TRBJ2-7|TRBV30|.|.
CAWSRAGNEQYF
TGTGCCTGGAGTCGAGCCGGGAACGAGCAGTACTTC
>TRBJ1-2|TRBV28|.|.
CASREPGQRVYGYTF
TGTGCCAGCAGGGAACCGGGACAACGCGTCTATGGCTACACCTTC
>TRBJ2-3|TRBV5-1|TRBD2|.
CASSVRLAGGQDTQYF
TGCGCCAGCAGCGTGCGACTAGCGGGAGGCCAAGATACGCAGTATTTT
>TRBJ2-1|TRBV10-3|.|once
CAISDRNNEQFF
TGTGCCATCAGTGACAGGAACAATGAGCAGTTCTTC
>TRBJ2-3|TRBV19|.|.
CATTNTRGPDTQYF
TGTGCCACCACCAATACCAGGGGCCCAGATACGCAGTATTTT
>TRBJ1-1|TRBV13|.|.
CASSIPGNTEAFF
TGTGCCAGCAGCATCCCAGGGAACACTGAAGCTTTCTTT
>TRBJ2-2|TRBV28|TRBD2|.
CASTHLGRTNTGELFF
TGTGCCAGCACCCACCTCGGGAGGACCAACACCGGGGAGCTGTTTTTT
>TRBJ2-1|TRBV27|TRBD2|.
CASRNPTGTSAYNEQFF
TGTGCCAGCAGAAACCCGACCGGGACTAGCGCCTACAATGAGCAGTTCTTC
>TRBJ2-1|TRBV18|TRBD1|.
CASSLQGATSYNEQFF
TGTGCCAGCTCGCTCCAGGGGGCTACCTCCTACAATGAGCAGTTCTTC
>TRBJ1-5|TRBV5-8|.|.
CASSMRVSRNQPQHF
TGTGCCAGCAGCATGAGGGTTTCCAGGAATCAGCCCCAGCATTTT
>TRBJ1-5|TRBV11-3|.|few
CASSSRQRANQPQHF
TGTGCCAGCAGCTCCAGACAGCGAGCTAATCAGCCCCAGCATTTT
>TRBJ1-2|TRBV30|.|.
CAWSPNSPSGYTF
TGTGCCTGGAGCCCTAACTCTCCCTCTGGCTACACCTTC
>TRBJ2-1|TRBV27|.|.
CASSFVAGGGTYNEQFF
TGTGCCAGCAGTTTTGTGGCGGGTGGAGGGACCTACAATGAGCAGTTCTTC
>TRBJ1-6|TRBV18|.|.
CASSPQTANHGSPLHF
TGTGCCAGCTCACCACAGACAGCCAACCATGGGTCACCCCTCCACTTT
>TRBJ1-1|TRBV11-2|TRBD1|.
CASSFGQAVEAFF
TGTGCCAGCAGCTTCGGACAGGCTGTTGAAGCTTTCTTT
>TRBJ2-2|TRBV19|.|.
CASSPRQGGNTGELFF
TGTGCCAGTAGTCCAAGACAGGGAGGGAACACCGGGGAGCTGTTTTTT
>TRBJ2-5|TRBV24-1|TRBD1|.
CATSDRIQGARETQYF
TGTGCCACCAGTGACCGGATACAGGGGGCGCGGGAGACCCAGTACTTC
>TRBJ2-7|TRBV21-1|.|.
CARWGTGTGEYEQYF
.
>TRBJ2-7|TRBV28|.|.
CASSRNGRGPYEQYF
TGTGCCAGCAGTCGAAATGGGCGGGGTCCTTACGAGCAGTACTTC
>TRBJ2-1|TRBV4-1|TRBD2|.
CASSQSWRESSNEQFF
TGCGCCAGCAGCCAGTCCTGGCGGGAGTCCTCCAATGAGCAGTTCTTC
>TRBJ2-7|TRBV7-9|TRBD1|.
CASSRDRGHGIYEQYF
TGTGCCAGCAGTCGGGACAGGGGGCACGGTATCTACGAGCAGTACTTC
>TRBJ2-7|TRBV6-5|TRBD1|.
CASSPDRGVEQYF
TGTGCCAGCAGCCCCGACAGGGGCGTCGAGCAGTACTTC
>TRBJ2-1|TRBV28|.|.
CASSLLENEQFF
TGTGCCAGCAGTTTACTTGAGAATGAGCAGTTCTTC
>TRBJ2-5|TRBV4-1|TRBD2|.
CASSQQGGTSSETQYF
TGCGCCAGCAGCCAACAGGGAGGGACTAGTTCGGAGACCCAGTACTTC
>TRBJ1-1|TRBV14|TRBD1|.
CASSPTGVTEAFF
TGTGCCAGCAGCCCGACAGGGGTCACTGAAGCTTTCTTT
>TRBJ2-5|TRBV11-3|.|.
CASSRQLQETQYF
TGTGCCAGCAGCAGACAGCTCCAAGAGACCCAGTACTTC
>TRBJ2-1|TRBV6-1|.|few
CASSEYTGQFF
TGTGCCAGCAGTGAATATACGGGGCAGTTCTTC
>TRBJ2-3|TRBV7-2|.|.
CASSLAGVTDTQYF
TGTGCCAGCAGCTTAGCGGGAGTGACAGATACGCAGTATTTT
>TRBJ2-1|TRBV7-3|TRBD2|hyperexpanded
CASSPYSGTLEQFF
TGTGCCAGCAGCCCATACAGCGGGACGCTTGAGCAGTTCTTC
>TRBJ2-2|TRBV30|.|.
CAWRGAVPTGELFF
TGTGCCTGGAGGGGAGCGGTACCCACCGGGGAGCTGTTTTTT
>TRBJ2-5|TRBV7-2|TRBD2|once
CASSLARSGRAFLHF
TGTGCCAGCAGCTTAGCGAGGAGCGGGAGGGCCTTTCTCCACTTC
>TRBJ2-5|TRBV7-2|TRBD2|.
CASSTGLSGGQETQYF
TGTGCCAGCAGTACAGGGTTAAGCGGGGGCCAAGAGACCCAGTACTTC
>TRBJ2-7|TRBV4-1|.|.
CASSHSGRDYEQYF
TGCGCCAGCAGCCATAGCGGCAGGGATTACGAGCAGTACTTC
>TRBJ1-1|TRBV19|TRBD1|.
CASSTNGQGGTEAFF
TGTGCCAGTAGTACAAATGGACAGGGAGGTACTGAAGCTTTCTTT
>TRBJ1-4|TRBV18|.|.
CASSPLVGATNEKLFF
TGTGCCAGCTCACCCCTGGTCGGGGCAACTAATGAAAAACTGTTTTTT